This TCR beta chain was obtained from a study of CD8 T cells in ankylosing spondylitis. This clonotype was counted a few times. Its specificity is unknown. With 6 bases clipped from V and 2 bases from J, the junction kept 12 bases outside the gene matches. This CDR3 has 17 residues. The V gene's germline CDR1 is SGHAT and CDR2 FQDESV (reference sequence). The study's findings and limits: Seemingly distinctive of ankylosing spondylitis blood was a TCR beta motif formed by eight highly homologous variants. Earlier literature documents some of the motif variants in reactive arthritis synovial fluid and blood. As reported, disease-linked clones showed significant enrichment in matched ankylosing spondylitis synovial fluid. Those disease-linked clones were CD8+; they were also relatively rare in peripheral blood.

MiXCR was run by TCRdb on the 5' RACE reads, yielding one entry per CDR3 protein. The data show a few hundred thousand distinct CDR3 sequences, approximately 20% seen once. The sequence was collected from a male donor with ankylosing spondylitis. This chain connects TRBV11-1 to TRBJ2-2; 7 bases agree with TRBD1. What was sequenced was blood, either unsorted or a sorted T cell fraction (not recorded which). The DNA for the CDR3 is TGTGCCAGCAGGCAAACACAGGGGCGAGAAAACACCGGGGAGCTGTTTTTT. This translates into CASRQTQGRENTGELFF.